The text below deals with one T cell receptor beta chain. Its antigen is currently not known. These data originate in a study of T cells expressing NK-cell markers (dated by TCRdb to about 2020). General notes on the study: Fewer than ten donors provided sorted CD3+CD56+NKG2C+, CD3+CD56+NKG2C- and CD3+CD56-NKG2C+ T-cell subsets, whose TCR beta-chain repertoires were profiled. Libraries were sequenced as 2 x 150 bp reads on Illumina HiSeq 2000/2500, MiSeq or NextSeq. The study sequenced eight donors, all healthy volunteers chosen at random: three men and five women. Among the eight sequenced donors, seven were HCMV-seropositive and one was HCMV-seronegative. On the study overall, not on this receptor specifically: In six donors, the dominant CD3+CD56+NKG2C+ clonotypes were found to rank among the top 10 CD8+ clonotypes and to make up roughly 1.0-7.0% of CD8+ T cells. It remained unclear whether the expanded NKG2C-expressing T cell clones were specific for HCMV antigens. Those dominant clonotypes were again the most abundant among CD3+CD56-NKG2C+ cells in several donors, at roughly 25-65%.

The sequencing machine was an Illumina HiSeq 2000. The TCR beta cDNA libraries were made using 5'RACE template switching, a step that added both a universal primer site and unique molecular identifiers. Priming for cDNA synthesis came from the TCR beta constant segment, and two successive PCR amplification steps followed. As for the original processing: MIGEC was used to demultiplex reads and group reads by UMI, and MiTCR was used to assemble and quantify clonotypes. To remove erroneous sequences, TCR cDNA sequences were retained only when supported by two or more reads. The tcR package was used for downstream repertoire analysis, with clonotypes matched between fractions based on CDR3 nucleotide sequence plus V segment. VDJmatch was used to annotate antigen specificity against VDJdb, with one amino acid substitution in CDR3 permitted. TCRdb reprocessed the reads, reporting each CDR3 protein sequence once and no DNA. The V and J calls shown here were made by TCRdb, not taken from the authors' results. The sample's clone listing holds fewer than 400,000 distinct CDR3 sequences. The ten largest clonotypes hold around 5% of the sample.

A commercial ELISA kit detecting HCMV-specific IgG in serum was used to determine HCMV serostatus. Ficoll density gradient centrifugation was used to isolate peripheral blood mononuclear cells from blood. This TCR was sampled from a man between 18 and 69 years old in good health. The sequencing sample was made of blood T cells: a sorted CD56 or NKG2C T cell subset, CD4+ or CD8+ T cells, or bulk PBMC T cells (not recorded which).

The encoded CDR3 is CASSPSGGQVYGYTF. Rearrangement joined TRBV27 to TRBJ1-2; no DNA is available, so the TRBD1 call from TCRdb remains unchecked. The CDR3 covers 15 residues, taking in both the cysteine and the phenylalanine. This entry has no DNA. The germline V gene (reference sequence) yields MNHEY for CDR1 and SMNVEV for CDR2.